One and the same sample provided the 7 T cell receptor beta chains below, sequenced in a study of blood T cells in healthy people across ages. PCR was performed a second time for about 7 to 11 cycles using a sample-barcoded 5' primer and a J-beta primer mix. TCRdb redid the calling of the 5' RACE reads with MiXCR, one entry per CDR3 protein. The sample has about 1.8 million distinct CDR3 sequences, approximately 50% seen once. Source material: blood. The receptors stem from a middle-aged woman in good health.

This clonotype was counted a few times. The rearrangement links TRBV10-3 to TRBJ1-6; D unclear. Germline V CDR1 and CDR2: ENHRY, SYGVKD. The V and J ends lost 4 bases and 0 bases respectively, with 10 bases between them. This CDR3 spans 16 amino acids. The CDR3 nucleotides are TGTGCCATCAGTGGTCGGGATAGCTCCTATAATTCACCCCTCCACTTT. The encoded protein is CAISGRDSSYNSPLHF.

The gene calls are TRBV2 and TRBJ2-1; TRBD2 is a possible D gene (5 bases). The ends were cut back, 3 bases at V and 7 bases at J, with 16 bases in the middle. The CDR3 length is 15 residues. The germline V gene has CDR1 SNHLY and CDR2 FYNNEI. The CDR3 spells CASSDPYRSGNEQFF. As DNA, the CDR3 is TGTGCCAGCAGTGACCCTTATCGGTCGGGAAATGAGCAGTTCTTC.

The gene calls are TRBV27 and TRBJ2-1; 8 bases line up with TRBD1. Germline CDR1 is MNHEY and CDR2 is SMNVEV (reference sequence). The V segment lost 2 bases and the J segment 6 bases; nucleotides outside the gene matches: 6. This CDR3 has 15 residues. In DNA, the CDR3 is TGTGCCAGCAGTTTAGGACAGGGCTACTCCAATGAGCAGTTCTTC. Translating gives CASSLGQGYSNEQFF.

This clonotype was recorded a few times. CDR3 sequence reads: CASSLSQGDLYGYTF. The CDR3 bases are TGTGCCAGCAGTCTCTCCCAGGGTGACCTCTATGGCTACACCTTC. This chain connects TRBV12-3 or TRBV12-4 to TRBJ1-2, with D possibly matching TRBD1 (5 bases). The length of the CDR3 is 15 residues. V was shortened by 5 bases and J by 4 bases, with 17 bases between the two germline ends.

There are a few counts of this clonotype. The chain combines TRBV7-2 with TRBJ2-1; D call uncertain. The CDR3 is 12 residues long. Germline V CDR1 and CDR2: SGHTA, FQGNSA. Trimming pared 5 bases from V and 5 bases from J, leaving 7 bases between. The chain's CDR3 is CASSTQDNEQFF. The CDR3 nucleotides are TGTGCCAGCAGCACGCAGGACAATGAGCAGTTCTTC.

In this sample, this clonotype turned up a few times. The chain carries TRBV20-1 and TRBJ2-7; D not resolved. This CDR3 has 11 residues. Trimming cost V 6 bases and J 3 bases, with 9 bases left between them. Germline CDR1 and CDR2: DFQATT and SNEGSKA (reference sequence). In nucleotides, the CDR3 is TGCAGTGCGGCAGATCACTACGAGCAGTACTTC. Translation: CSAADHYEQYF.

The V gene is TRBV19, the J gene TRBJ1-5; a possible D gene is TRBD1 (6 bases). Germline lookup yields CDR1 LNHDA and CDR2 SQIVND (reference sequence). This CDR3 comprises 14 residues. V gave up 9 bases and J gave up 3 bases, with 15 bases separating them. The CDR3 bases are TGTGCCAGCCTTGGAAGGGGGAACAATCAGCCCCAGCATTTT. This encodes CASLGRGNNQPQHF.